The 21 T cell receptor beta chains reported below all come from one sample, sequenced in a study of pediatric ulcerative colitis. Clones were sequenced by immunoSEQ multiplex PCR, and TCRdb holds only the in-frame ones, with some missing. In the table there are 64,000 or so clones, over 70% of which are singletons. The specimen sequenced was blood. These receptors were taken from a boy between 10 and 17 years old with moderate ulcerative colitis.

The chain links TRBV6-6 to TRBJ1-1; D ambiguous. Germline lookup yields CDR1 MNHNY and CDR2 SVGAGI (reference sequence). V lost 8 bases, J lost 1 base, and 17 bases lay in between. This CDR3 is built from 15 residues. The CDR3 sequence is CASSDIHSGNTEAFF. DNA of the CDR3: TGTGCCAGCTCCGATATACACAGCGGGAACACTGAAGCTTTCTTT.

The chain carries TRBV7-2 and TRBJ1-4; D remains ambiguous. CDR1 and CDR2 (germline): SGHTA, FQGNSA. Trimming shortened V by 5 bases and J by 1 base, and 8 bases separated the two germline ends. This CDR3 has 14 residues. The CDR3 DNA reads as TGTGCCAGCAGCAAGGGAGGAACTAATGAAAAACTGTTTTTT. It codes for CASSKGGTNEKLFF.

This chain links TRBV7-2 with TRBJ1-2; 10 bases align to TRBD1. The germline V gene encodes CDR1 SGHTA and CDR2 FQGNSA. V lost 5 bases to trimming and J lost 2 bases; unmatched junction nucleotides: 5. CDR3 length: 15 amino acids. The CDR3 loop is CASSPPGQGNYGYTF. CDR3 bases: TGTGCCAGCAGCCCACCGGGACAGGGGAACTATGGCTACACCTTC.

This sequence joins TRBV29-1 and TRBJ1-1; unclear D gene. The V and J ends lost 3 bases and 5 bases respectively, with 13 bases between them. The germline gives CDR1 SQVTM, CDR2 ANQGSEA. This CDR3 contains 13 residues. CDR3 DNA sequence: TGCAGCGTTGATCTCAACGTGGCGACTGAAGCTTTCTTT. This codes for CSVDLNVATEAFF.

V is TRBV19 and J is TRBJ2-1, with D unclear. This CDR3 is built from 12 residues. Germline CDR1 and CDR2: LNHDA and SQIVND (reference sequence). Trimming removed 6 bases at V and 3 bases at J, with 6 bases between. CDR3 protein: CASSELYNEQFF. For the CDR3, the DNA is TGTGCCAGTAGCGAGCTCTACAATGAGCAGTTCTTC.

The chain joins TRBV11-2 to TRBJ2-2; 12 bases line up with TRBD2. Germline CDR1 SGHAT, CDR2 FQNNGV. This CDR3 is built from 16 residues. J was trimmed by 4 bases and V by 5 bases; bases with no gene match: 5. CDR3 sequence reads: CASSGPSGGATGELFF. The CDR3 region has the DNA TGTGCCAGCAGCGGACCTAGCGGGGGGGCCACCGGGGAGCTGTTTTTT.

The chain combines TRBV25-1 with TRBJ1-3; no clear D. V gave up 1 base and J gave up 0 bases, with 10 bases separating them. This CDR3 is 16 amino acids long. The germline V gene has CDR1 MGHDK and CDR2 SYGVNS. The CDR3 here is CASSELSGSSGNTIYF. The CDR3 region has the DNA TGTGCCAGCAGTGAATTATCCGGATCCTCTGGAAACACCATATATTTT.

V and J are TRBV7-6 and TRBJ1-1; D remains ambiguous. Per the germline V gene, CDR1 is SGHVS and CDR2 is FNYEAQ. Trimming stripped 6 bases from V and 1 base from J, with 12 bases between. This CDR3 comprises 14 residues. This CDR3 is CASSFPGKNTEAFF. Written as DNA, the CDR3 is TGTGCCAGCAGTTTCCCCGGGAAGAACACTGAAGCTTTCTTT.

V and J are TRBV4-1 and TRBJ2-1, with TRBD2 matching 8 bases. V lost 0 bases to trimming and J lost 8 bases; unmatched junction nucleotides: 15. Germline assignment: CDR1 MGHRA and CDR2 YSYEKL. The CDR3 loop spans 18 amino acids. CDR3 in DNA: TGCGCCAGCAGCCAAGATCCTCTTCCAGCGGGAGCCATTGATGAGCAGTTCTTC. Translated: CASSQDPLPAGAIDEQFF.

V usage is TRBV6-6 and J usage is TRBJ1-1; the match to TRBD1 covers 8 bases. In germline, CDR1 is MNHNY, CDR2 SVGAGI (reference sequence). CDR3 length equals 13 residues. V lost 5 bases to trimming and J lost 1 base; unmatched junction nucleotides: 0. The CDR3 DNA is TGTGCCAGCAGTGGACAGGGGAACACTGAAGCTTTCTTT. This sequence encodes CASSGQGNTEAFF.

CDR3 in DNA: TGTGCCATCCCAAATACGGGGACAGGGGGCCGTACTAACTATGGCTACACCTTC. It codes for CAIPNTGTGGRTNYGYTF. The rearrangement links TRBV28 to TRBJ1-2; 12 bases align to TRBD1. Germline loops: CDR1 MDHEN, CDR2 SYDVKM. The CDR3 length is 18 residues. Germline trimming cut 10 bases from V and 0 bases from J; bases unmatched to any gene: 15.

J is TRBJ2-7 and V is TRBV7-9, with D perhaps TRBD2 (5 bases). The CDR3 sequence is 14 residues long. The germline V gene has CDR1 SEHNR and CDR2 FQNEAQ (reference sequence). Trimming stripped 3 bases from V and 1 base from J, with 10 bases between. The chain's CDR3 is CASSFGSSSYEQYF. In nucleotides, the CDR3 is TGTGCCAGCAGCTTTGGGAGCAGTTCCTACGAGCAGTACTTC.

This sequence joins TRBV19 and TRBJ2-3, with D perhaps given as TRBD1 or TRBD2 (5 bases each). V lost 4 bases to trimming and J lost 0 bases, with 11 bases between them. Germline CDR1 LNHDA, CDR2 SQIVND (reference sequence). CDR3 length: 15 amino acids. The CDR3 region is CASSTTGASTDTQYF. The CDR3 coding sequence is TGTGCCAGTAGTACCACCGGGGCCAGCACAGATACGCAGTATTTT.

This clone was observed once. The genes are TRBV25-1 and TRBJ2-3; TRBD2 is a possible D gene (5 bases). The germline V and J ends were trimmed by 2 bases and 0 bases, with 9 bases remaining between them. The CDR3 consists of 15 residues. Germline loops: CDR1 MGHDK, CDR2 SYGVNS. The DNA for the CDR3 is TGTGCCAGCAGTGAAGGGAGCGAGAGCACAGATACGCAGTATTTT. Amino acid sequence: CASSEGSESTDTQYF.

V gene TRBV2 combines with J gene TRBJ1-1, with 9 bases matching TRBD1. CDR3 size: 14 residues. Germline V gene sequence: CDR1 SNHLY, CDR2 FYNNEI. Unmatched junction bases numbered 7, after V lost 6 bases and J lost 5 bases. CDR3 sequence: CASRPGTGTTEAFF. The DNA for the CDR3 is TGTGCCAGCAGGCCCGGGACAGGGACGACTGAAGCTTTCTTT.

The V and J genes are TRBV7-8 and TRBJ1-3, with 7 bases that match TRBD1. CDR3 size: 15 residues. J was trimmed by 0 bases and V by 1 base; bases with no gene match: 0. The V gene's germline CDR1 is SGHVS and CDR2 FQNEAQ. The CDR3 DNA is TGTGCCAGCAGCTTAGAGGGGGCCTCTGGAAACACCATATATTTT. This codes for CASSLEGASGNTIYF.

This chain links TRBV6-5 with TRBJ2-1, with D hard to call. Trimming stripped 6 bases from V and 6 bases from J, with 12 bases between. The CDR3 runs to 13 residues. Germline assignment: CDR1 MNHEY and CDR2 SVGAGI. This CDR3 is CASSPDIFNEQFF. The CDR3 DNA is TGTGCCAGCAGCCCCGATATCTTCAATGAGCAGTTCTTC.

V and J are TRBV2 and TRBJ1-4; 8 bases match TRBD1. Trimming took 4 bases from V and 6 from J; bases not matched to a gene: 4. Germline V gene data show CDR1 as SNHLY and CDR2 as FYNNEI. The CDR3 loop spans 14 amino acids. The CDR3 DNA is TGTGCCAGCAGTGGGGGGACAGGAGATGAAAAACTGTTTTTT. Amino acids: CASSGGTGDEKLFF.

Points on this clone: The same CDR3 also results from other DNA sequences found in this sample. The chain employs TRBV6-6 and TRBJ1-1, with D uncertain. The CDR3 totals 14 residues. Trimming took 1 base from V and 1 from J, leaving 7 bases between them. Looked up from germline, CDR1 is MNHNY and CDR2 is SVGAGI (reference sequence). The CDR3 sequence: CASSYLPGNTEAFF. Here the CDR3 DNA reads TGTGCCAGCAGTTACTTACCGGGGAACACTGAAGCTTTCTTT.

The chain is built from TRBV5-5 and TRBJ2-2, with D possibly being TRBD1 (5 bases). Per the germline V gene, CDR1 is SGHKS and CDR2 is YYEKEE (reference sequence). This CDR3 is 16 amino acids long. V lost 0 bases, J lost 4 bases, and 13 bases lay in between. DNA of the CDR3: TGTGCCAGCAGCTTGGTAGGGGCACGTAGCACCGGGGAGCTGTTTTTT. Amino acids: CASSLVGARSTGELFF.

The chain carries TRBV12-5 and TRBJ2-7; no clear D. Per germline, CDR1 LGHNT and CDR2 FRNRAP. This CDR3 region has 12 residues. Trimming shortened V by 2 bases and J by 3 bases, and 5 bases separated the two germline ends. The CDR3 reads CASGLLGYEQYF. CDR3 DNA: TGTGCTAGTGGTTTGTTAGGCTACGAGCAGTACTTC.